This TCR beta chain emerged from a study of OX40 agonist ivuxolimab in advanced cancers. A few counts support this clone. This table comes from immunoSEQ multiplex PCR, and its TCRdb copy is limited to in-frame clones, with some not included. This table holds 76,000 or so clones, 85% to 95% found once. The CDR3 consists of 17 residues. Trimming left V 6 bases short and J 2 bases short, with 22 bases between. Germline V gives CDR1 WNHNN, CDR2 SYGVQD (reference sequence). The sample consisted of CD4+ or CD8+ T cells sorted from blood, taken in a trial of the OX40 agonist ivuxolimab. The chain employs TRBV10-1 and TRBJ1-1; perhaps TRBD1 as D (6 bases). The source is an adult with an advanced solid tumor such as melanoma, head and neck, liver or kidney cancer. Here the CDR3 reads CASSPTSTGILNTEAFF. The DNA for the CDR3 is TGCGCCAGCAGCCCGACCTCTACAGGGATACTAAACACTGAAGCTTTCTTT.